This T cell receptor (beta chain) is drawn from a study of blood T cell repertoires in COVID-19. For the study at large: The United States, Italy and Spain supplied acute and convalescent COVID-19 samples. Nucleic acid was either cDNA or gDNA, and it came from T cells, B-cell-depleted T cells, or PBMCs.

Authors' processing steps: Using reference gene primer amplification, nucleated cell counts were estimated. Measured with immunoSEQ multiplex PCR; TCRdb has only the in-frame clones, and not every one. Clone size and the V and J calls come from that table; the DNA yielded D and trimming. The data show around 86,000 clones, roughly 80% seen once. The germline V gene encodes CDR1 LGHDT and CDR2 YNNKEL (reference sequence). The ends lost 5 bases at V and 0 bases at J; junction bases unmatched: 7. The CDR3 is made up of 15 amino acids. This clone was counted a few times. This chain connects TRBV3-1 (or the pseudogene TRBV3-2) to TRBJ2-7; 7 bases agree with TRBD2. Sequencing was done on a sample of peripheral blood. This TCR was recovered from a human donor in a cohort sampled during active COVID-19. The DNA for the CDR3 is TGTGCCAGCAGCTCCCGGCGGGGGACCTCCTACGAGCAGTACTTC. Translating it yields CASSSRRGTSYEQYF.